The 31 T cell receptor beta chains presented below share a single source sample, sequenced in a study of blood T cell repertoires in COVID-19. Profiling relied on immunoSEQ multiplex PCR, and the TCRdb table lists in-frame clones only, not all of them. This sample has about 70,000 clones, with 75% to 85% found just once. Sequencing input: peripheral blood. The receptors shown here come from a human donor in a cohort sampled during active COVID-19.

As concerns this clone: Other DNA sequences in the sample encode the same CDR3. The CDR3 DNA reads TGTGCCAGCAGCCAGGTGCGGGCCGGGCAGTTCTTC. Protein: CASSQVRAGQFF. The chain combines TRBV3-1 (or the pseudogene TRBV3-2) with TRBJ2-1; maybe TRBD2 (5 bases). The ends were cut back, 3 bases at V and 12 bases at J, with 12 bases in the middle. The CDR3 length is 12 residues. From germline, CDR1 is LGHDT and CDR2 YNNKEL (reference sequence).

This clone came up a few times. The chain links TRBV5-1 to TRBJ2-7, with 12 bases identical to TRBD2. The germline gives CDR1 SGHRS, CDR2 YFSETQ. CDR3 length: 15 residues. V trimming: 0 bases; J trimming: 4 bases; junction bases outside the gene matches: 2. The CDR3: CASSLVLAGGYEQYF. The DNA for the CDR3 is TGCGCCAGCAGCTTGGTTCTAGCGGGAGGGTACGAGCAGTACTTC. The variable domain in full, completed from reference TRBV5-1 and TRBJ2-7, reads KAGVTQTPRYLIKTRGQQVTLSCSPISGHRSVSWYQQTPGQGLQFLFEYFSETQRNKGNFPGRFSGRQFSNSRSEMNVSTLELGDSALYLCASSLVLAGGYEQYFGPGTRLTVT.

This sequence joins TRBV18 and TRBJ1-1; 7 bases match TRBD1. Germline loops: CDR1 KGHSH, CDR2 LQKENI. Trimming at V came to 6 bases and at J to 0 bases, leaving 4 bases not matched to a gene. This CDR3 contains 14 residues. This chain's CDR3 is CASSVDRVNTEAFF. DNA of the CDR3: TGTGCCAGCTCCGTAGACAGGGTGAACACTGAAGCTTTCTTT.

The chain uses TRBV5-1 and TRBJ2-4; D possibly corresponds to TRBD2 (6 bases). Trimming left V 8 bases short and J 6 bases short, with 18 bases between. This CDR3 spans 14 amino acids. The germline CDR1 and CDR2 sequences are SGHRS and YFSETQ. The CDR3 is CASQELAPGNIQYF. CDR3 coding DNA: TGCGCCAGTCAGGAACTAGCCCCTGGAAACATTCAGTACTTC.

The chain joins TRBV19 to TRBJ1-5; perhaps TRBD1 as D (5 bases). This CDR3 is built from 17 residues. Trimming cost V 6 bases and J 0 bases, with 18 bases left between them. Germline V gene data show CDR1 as LNHDA and CDR2 as SQIVND (reference sequence). The CDR3 is CASSLVMGLGSNQPQHF. CDR3 nucleotides: TGTGCCAGTAGCCTCGTGATGGGGCTTGGTAGCAATCAGCCCCAGCATTTT.

In nucleotides, the CDR3 is TGTGCCAGCAGCTTAGCCGGACAGGGGCGGGACTGGGGGCAGCCCCAGCATTTT. It codes for CASSLAGQGRDWGQPQHF. J is TRBJ1-5 and V is TRBV7-8; 9 positions agree with TRBD1. The V and J ends lost 0 bases and 7 bases, in that order; junction bases with no gene match: 13. CDR1 and CDR2 (germline): SGHVS, FQNEAQ. This CDR3 has 18 residues.

This clone came up once. This rearrangement joins TRBV28 to TRBJ1-1; possibly TRBD1 for D (6 bases). The germline CDR1 and CDR2 sequences are MDHEN and SYDVKM. This CDR3 spans 16 amino acids. Trimming shortened V by 5 bases and J by 3 bases, and 19 bases separated the two germline ends. For the CDR3, the DNA is TGTGCCAGCAGTCCCCCCAGGGGCCCATCGGACACTGAAGCTTTCTTT. Translated, it gives CASSPPRGPSDTEAFF.

The chain is built from TRBV5-6 and TRBJ1-3; the D gene is possibly TRBD1 (5 bases). V was trimmed by 0 bases and J by 0 bases, leaving 10 bases between them. CDR3 length: 16 residues. Germline assignment: CDR1 SGHDT and CDR2 YYEEEE. As DNA, the CDR3 is TGTGCCAGCAGCTTGGGTCGGGGGTCCTCTGGAAACACCATATATTTT. Translation gives CASSLGRGSSGNTIYF.

The chain employs TRBV10-1 and TRBJ2-3; 10 bases are shared with TRBD2. CDR1 is WNHNN and CDR2 is SYGVQD in the germline V gene (reference sequence). The CDR3 has 17 residues. With 6 bases clipped from V and 3 bases from J, the junction kept 12 bases outside the gene matches. CDR3 DNA sequence: TGCGCCAGCAGCCCAAGGGCTAGCGGGAGTGGTACAGATACGCAGTATTTT. As protein: CASSPRASGSGTDTQYF.

This clone appeared a few times. The gene calls are TRBV10-1 and TRBJ1-1, with TRBD1 as a possible D gene (6 bases). The V end was cut by 7 bases, the J end by 4 bases, with 10 bases between. The germline gives CDR1 WNHNN, CDR2 SYGVQD (reference sequence). The CDR3 length is 12 residues. Written as DNA, the CDR3 is TGCGCCAGCAAGGGGGTCACCACTGAAGCTTTCTTT. As protein: CASKGVTTEAFF.

The gene calls are TRBV5-1 and TRBJ1-5; no clear D gene. This CDR3 is 16 amino acids long. Germline CDR1 and CDR2: SGHRS and YFSETQ. V was cut by 0 bases and J by 3 bases, with 13 bases left in between. CDR3 sequence reads: CASSLDGPGFNQPQHF. The CDR3 bases are TGCGCCAGCAGCTTGGATGGACCGGGATTCAATCAGCCCCAGCATTTT.

The genes are TRBV7-6 and TRBJ2-7; maybe TRBD2 (7 bases). Trimming pared 1 base from V and 3 bases from J, leaving 10 bases between. Germline V CDR1 and CDR2: SGHVS, FNYEAQ. The CDR3 totals 14 residues. The CDR3 here is CASSLGGGLYEQYF. The CDR3, as DNA: TGTGCCAGCAGCTTAGGGGGGGGCCTCTACGAGCAGTACTTC.

The chain joins TRBV15 to TRBJ2-3; TRBD2 matches at 7 bases. Germline V gene sequence: CDR1 LNHNV, CDR2 YYDKDF (reference sequence). Trimming removed 0 bases from V and 5 bases from J; junction bases left unmatched: 5. The CDR3 consists of 15 residues. The DNA of the CDR3 is TGTGCCACCAGCAGAGACAGACTAGCAGGAGATACGCAGTATTTT. It yields the protein CATSRDRLAGDTQYF. The whole variable domain, filled in from reference TRBV15 and TRBJ2-3, reads DAMVIQNPRYQVTQFGKPVTLSCSQTLNHNVMYWYQQKSSQAPKLLFHYYDKDFNNEADTPDNFQSRRPNTSFCFLDIRSPGLGDTAMYLCATSRDRLAGDTQYFGPGTRLTVL.

CDR3 amino acids: CASIGGTSGRQTYEQYF. CDR3 nucleotide sequence: TGTGCCAGCATCGGGGGGACTAGCGGGAGGCAAACCTACGAGCAGTACTTC. The chain joins TRBV2 to TRBJ2-7, with 15 positions matching TRBD2. Germline values: CDR1 SNHLY, CDR2 FYNNEI. CDR3 length: 17 amino acids. Unmatched junction bases numbered 9, after V lost 7 bases and J lost 2 bases. Combining the CDR3 with reference TRBV2 and TRBJ2-7 gives the whole variable domain EPEVTQTPSHQVTQMGQEVILRCVPISNHLYFYWYRQILGQKVEFLVSFYNNEISEKSEIFDDQFSVERPDGSNFTLKIRSTKLEDSAMYFCASIGGTSGRQTYEQYFGPGTRLTVT.

This sequence joins TRBV19 and TRBJ2-1, with D maybe TRBD2 (6 bases). CDR1 is LNHDA and CDR2 is SQIVND in the germline V gene (reference sequence). The V end lost 3 bases, the J end lost 5 bases, and 14 bases lay between the germline ends. The CDR3 length is 15 residues. The CDR3, as DNA: TGTGCCAGTAGTATCGGTCCGGGAGCGGACAATGAGCAGTTCTTC. This encodes CASSIGPGADNEQFF. The full variable domain, completed using reference TRBV19 and TRBJ2-1, is DGGITQSPKYLFRKEGQNVTLSCEQNLNHDAMYWYRQDPGQGLRLIYYSQIVNDFQKGDIAEGYSVSREKKESFPLTVTSAQKNPTAFYLCASSIGPGADNEQFFGPGTRLTVL.

The genes are TRBV20-1 and TRBJ2-1; 10 nucleotides agree with TRBD2. Germline loops: CDR1 DFQATT, CDR2 SNEGSKA (reference sequence). V was clipped by 3 bases and J by 9 bases; unmatched bases: 5. The CDR3 is 13 residues long. The CDR3 here is CSASPSGSGEQFF. The CDR3 region has the DNA TGCAGTGCTAGTCCTAGCGGGAGTGGTGAGCAGTTCTTC.

The rearrangement joins TRBV9 to TRBJ1-6, with no clear D. Germline CDR1 reads SGDLS; CDR2 reads YYNGEE. The V and J ends lost 3 bases and 6 bases respectively, with 7 bases between them. The CDR3 runs to 13 residues. CDR3 sequence (DNA): TGTGCCAGCAGCGCCTCGAGTAATTCACCCCTCCACTTT. This codes for CASSASSNSPLHF.

V and J are TRBV7-2 and TRBJ2-1, with D possibly being TRBD1 (7 bases). Trimming took 6 bases from V and 5 from J, leaving 14 bases between them. This CDR3 comprises 14 residues. Germline assignment: CDR1 SGHTA and CDR2 FQGNSA. CDR3 loop: CASRLGGTDNEQFF. The CDR3 DNA is TGTGCCAGCAGACTAGGGGGGACAGACAATGAGCAGTTCTTC. Full variable domain (outside the CDR3, taken from reference TRBV7-2 and TRBJ2-1): GAGVSQSPSNKVTEKGKDVELRCDPISGHTALYWYRQSLGQGLEFLIYFQGNSAPDKSGLPSDRFSAERTGGSVSTLTIQRTQQEDSAVYLCASRLGGTDNEQFFGPGTRLTVL.

V and J are TRBV5-4 and TRBJ2-5, with TRBD1 identical over 7 bases. The V gene end was trimmed by 5 bases and the J gene end by 0 bases; junction bases not matched to a gene: 4. CDR1 is SGHNT, CDR2 YYREEE, per germline (reference sequence). The CDR3 extends over 14 amino acids. CDR3 DNA sequence: TGTGCCAGCAGACCGGGACAGAACCAAGAGACCCAGTACTTC. It translates to CASRPGQNQETQYF.

The CDR3 loop is CATAGYRTEAFF. In DNA form, the CDR3 reads TGTGCCACCGCAGGGTATCGCACTGAAGCTTTCTTT. The chain has TRBV2 and TRBJ1-1; possible D gene TRBD1, 5 bases. Germline CDR1 reads SNHLY; CDR2 reads FYNNEI. V was clipped by 10 bases and J by 4 bases, with 13 bases between them. The CDR3 runs 12 residues.

The chain employs TRBV18 and TRBJ1-1; maybe TRBD1 (6 bases). The length of the CDR3 is 14 residues. Germline CDR1 and CDR2: KGHSH and LQKENI. Trimming removed 2 bases from V and 3 bases from J, with 10 bases in between. The CDR3 protein is CASSPAQGDTEAFF. The CDR3 DNA is TGTGCCAGCTCACCAGCACAGGGCGACACTGAAGCTTTCTTT.

V gene TRBV6-5 combines with J gene TRBJ2-5; 8 bases align to TRBD2. This CDR3 has 15 amino acids. The ends lost 2 bases at V and 1 base at J; junction bases unmatched: 3. Per the germline V gene, CDR1 is MNHEY and CDR2 is SVGAGI. The CDR3 spells CASSYGLAGQETQYF. DNA for the CDR3: TGTGCCAGCAGTTACGGCCTAGCGGGCCAAGAGACCCAGTACTTC.

The gene calls are TRBV28 and TRBJ2-7; 8 nucleotides line up with TRBD1. This CDR3 has 14 residues. Germline lookup yields CDR1 MDHEN and CDR2 SYDVKM. V was pared by 7 bases and J by 3 bases, with 8 bases of the junction left unmatched. CDR3: CASTQQGASYEQYF. CDR3 sequence (DNA): TGTGCCAGCACCCAGCAGGGGGCTAGCTACGAGCAGTACTTC.

The J gene is TRBJ2-7, the V gene TRBV5-5, with a weak D call TRBD1 (5 bases). Germline values: CDR1 SGHKS, CDR2 YYEKEE (reference sequence). The CDR3 totals 14 residues. V dropped 3 bases and J dropped 1 base, with 11 bases sitting between them. CDR3 residues: CASSYQGDSYEQYF. CDR3 bases: TGTGCCAGCAGCTACCAGGGCGATTCCTACGAGCAGTACTTC.

The chain couples TRBV3-1 (or the pseudogene TRBV3-2) to TRBJ2-1; 7 bases align to TRBD1. Per germline, CDR1 LGHDT and CDR2 YNNKEL (reference sequence). The J segment lost 6 bases and the V segment lost 4 bases, leaving 9 bases of the junction unmatched. This CDR3 is built from 15 residues. The CDR3 DNA reads TGTGCCAGCAGCCTTGGGACAGTCAAGCGCAATGAGCAGTTCTTC. It specifies CASSLGTVKRNEQFF.

The chain has TRBV27 and TRBJ1-5; no clear D. Germline V gene sequence: CDR1 MNHEY, CDR2 SMNVEV (reference sequence). Trimming removed 5 bases from V and 6 bases from J, with 14 bases in between. The CDR3 runs to 14 residues. The CDR3 coding sequence is TGTGCCAGCAGTCTTTTTGGACTCGCTCAGCCCCAGCATTTT. Its protein product is CASSLFGLAQPQHF.

The chain links TRBV9 to TRBJ1-1; D gene uncertain. The germline V gene has CDR1 SGDLS and CDR2 YYNGEE. The germline V and J ends were trimmed by 0 bases and 7 bases, with 13 bases remaining between them. This CDR3 contains 14 residues. The CDR3 is CASSVGSGSSEAFF. CDR3 nucleotides: TGTGCCAGCAGCGTAGGGTCGGGGTCGAGTGAAGCTTTCTTT.

This chain uses TRBV6-2 or TRBV6-3 with TRBJ1-1; D is undetermined. CDR1 is MNHEY and CDR2 is SVGEGT in the germline V gene. Trimming left V 5 bases short and J 1 base short, with 8 bases between. This CDR3 region has 13 residues. The CDR3 sequence is CASSDSENTEAFF. The CDR3 DNA sequence: TGTGCCAGCAGTGATTCAGAGAACACTGAAGCTTTCTTT.

The J gene is TRBJ1-5, the V gene TRBV28, with TRBD1 matching over 8 bases. The CDR3 sequence is 14 residues long. Germline CDR1 and CDR2: MDHEN and SYDVKM. Trimming removed 5 bases from V and 1 base from J; junction bases left unmatched: 1. CDR3 residues: CASSRTGSNQPQHF. In nucleotides, the CDR3 is TGTGCCAGCAGTAGGACAGGGAGCAATCAGCCCCAGCATTTT.

The chain has TRBV19 and TRBJ1-1; 9 bases line up with TRBD1. CDR1 is LNHDA and CDR2 is SQIVND in the germline V gene (reference sequence). Trimming removed 7 bases from V and 5 bases from J; junction bases left unmatched: 5. The CDR3 extends over 13 amino acids. The CDR3 DNA reads as TGTGCCAGTATTGGGGACAGGGAAACTGAAGCTTTCTTT. Its translation: CASIGDRETEAFF.

V usage is TRBV6-5 and J usage is TRBJ1-4, with 10 bases identical to TRBD1. The V and J ends lost 0 bases and 14 bases, in that order; junction bases with no gene match: 9. The CDR3 loop spans 15 amino acids. Per germline, CDR1 MNHEY and CDR2 SVGAGI. The DNA for the CDR3 is TGTGCCAGCAGTTACTCACCGGGACAGGGGTTACGGCTGTTTTTT. Amino acids: CASSYSPGQGLRLFF.